The clone carrying this T cell receptor beta chain was detected a few times. Its antigen is not identified. The CDR3 totals 14 residues. The germline V and J ends were trimmed by 3 bases and 1 base, with 8 bases remaining between them. CDR1 and CDR2 from the germline V gene are MNHEY and SMNVEV (reference sequence). Preparation of the TCRbeta library used unique molecular identifiers. TCRdb re-derived calls from the PCR reads in MiXCR, one entry per CDR3 protein. The sample carries around 370,000 distinct CDR3 sequences, roughly 15% recorded once. The data are from a study of T-cell reconstitution after alpha-beta-depleted transplantation in children. Study results and limitations: There were some patients whose high TCRbeta diversity at day 60 came from surviving recipient T cells and thymic progenitors.

The chain carries TRBV27 and TRBJ2-3; D is unclear. This specimen consisted of PBMCs, mostly from graft donor cells, obtained 360 days after TCRalphabeta/CD19-depleted stem cell transplant. The receptor was isolated from a male patient between 2 and 15 years old who had a stem cell transplant for acute lymphoblastic leukemia, so the T cells may come from the graft donor. The CDR3 DNA is TGTGCCAGCAGTTTGTGGGTGGGCACAGATACGCAGTATTTT. Translating gives CASSLWVGTDTQYF.